The T cell receptor beta chain under discussion was sequenced for a study of cytomegalovirus exposure and HLA in healthy donors. PCR was performed using 60 Vbeta and 13 Jbeta primers. Some clones are missing from TCRdb's copy, which holds only in-frame ones; the method was immunoSEQ multiplex PCR. The data contain more than 200,000 clones, around 80% of them singletons. In this sample, this clone turned up many times. The ends were cut back, 0 bases at V and 1 base at J, with 6 bases in the middle. This CDR3 has 14 residues. CDR1 is MNHNY, CDR2 SVGAGI, per germline (reference sequence). J is TRBJ1-1 and V is TRBV6-6; no definite D call. Sequenced sample: PBMCs. The receptor's source is a man in his forties or fifties in good health and CMV-seronegative. The CDR3 DNA is TGTGCCAGCAGTTACTCCCAGGAGAACACTGAAGCTTTCTTT. It is translated as CASSYSQENTEAFF.